This record covers a single T cell receptor (beta chain). This sample stems from a study of blood T cell repertoires in COVID-19. Study-wide context: Samples taken during acute and convalescent COVID-19 were collected in the United States, Italy and Spain.

V was trimmed by 3 bases and J by 6 bases, leaving 11 bases between them. The germline CDR1 and CDR2 sequences are LNHDA and SQIVND (reference sequence). The CDR3 spans 13 residues. Authors' processing steps: Nucleated cell counts were estimated from reference gene primer amplification. Sequenced by immunoSEQ multiplex PCR; TCRdb stores in-frame clones only, minus some. The V and J calls and clone size come from that table; D and trimming were worked out from the DNA. The sample includes about 71,000 clones, 70% to 90% of them seen just once. The chain carries TRBV19 and TRBJ1-1; maybe TRBD1 (6 bases). The sample consisted of peripheral blood. This clonotype originated in a man aged 25-40 years with acute or convalescent COVID-19. The CDR3 reads CASSIRGFAEAFF. CDR3 in DNA: TGTGCCAGTAGTATCAGGGGCTTCGCTGAAGCTTTCTTT.